This T cell receptor beta chain was sequenced in a study of T-cell reconstitution after alpha-beta-depleted transplantation in children. Study results and caveats: Elevated TCRbeta diversity at day 60 was traced, in some patients, to surviving recipient T cells and thymic progenitors. T cells produced anew were the main source of T-cell counts and diversity one year after transplant. Roughly two months post-transplant, alpha-beta T cells reportedly originated from several hundred graft clones that had expanded.

After removal of 6 bases from V and 5 bases from J, the junction contained 13 bases not matched to a gene. Germline V lookup: CDR1 MDHEN, CDR2 SYDVKM. CDR3 length: 17 amino acids. There are many counts of this clonotype. Its antigen remains unidentified. Unique molecular identifiers were incorporated when the TCRbeta library was constructed. TCRdb re-called the PCR reads through MiXCR, storing one row per CDR3 protein. The sample lists over 120,000 distinct CDR3 sequences, 8.8% occurring once. Sample: PBMCs, mostly from graft donor cells, taken 180 days after TCRalphabeta/CD19-depleted stem cell transplant. V is TRBV28 and J is TRBJ1-1; 12 bases map to TRBD1. The origin of this receptor is a female patient aged 2 to 10 who had a stem cell transplant for congenital amegakaryocytic thrombocytopenia, so the T cells may come from the graft donor. CDR3 in amino acids: CASRGTGTGGLGTEAFF. CDR3 nucleotides: TGTGCCAGCAGGGGTACCGGGACAGGGGGCCTCGGGACTGAAGCTTTCTTT.